This T cell receptor (beta chain) came from a study of blood T cell repertoires in COVID-19 (TCRdb year 2020). The study in broad terms: Samples from collaborators originated in the United States, Italy and Spain and spanned both the acute and convalescent phases of COVID-19. The prospective study material was composed of cDNA or gDNA derived from T cells, B-cell-depleted T cells, or PBMCs. Subjects who had been exposed to COVID-19, were actively infected with it, or had recovered from it provided the deeply sampled blood TCRbeta repertoires that made up the dataset. The repertoires were released in a freely available public database intended as a resource for research on the immune response to SARS-CoV-2. Samples were obtained from the ongoing ImmuneRACE study (first 160 participants) and from roughly 1,300 subjects provided by 6 global collaborators. The sample metadata nearly always contained a de-identified subject ID, COVID-19 status, age in years and sex. HLA class I and class II types, where available, came from metadata supplied by the sample provider rather than from assay-based typing.

TCRbeta CDR3 regions were amplified from genomic DNA using the immunoSEQ Assay, a bias-controlled multiplex PCR. Under the source paper's analysis protocol: Nucleated cell counts per sample were estimated from amplification of reference gene primers within the assay. To quantify the absolute abundance of each unique TCRbeta CDR3 rearrangement, sequence reads were collapsed and filtered. For each sample, productive Simpson clonality was calculated as the square root of Simpson's diversity index across productive rearrangements. TCRdb took this table from immuneACCESS and kept in-frame rearrangements with V and J called. Such tables lack part of the clones; where checked against another copy, unresolved V genes explain under half of the gap, and the rest is unexplained. V, J and clone size are those of that table, while D and trimming were read from the DNA. A total of more than 250,000 clones appear in this sample, about 90% of them only once. Of the sample, under 6% is held by the ten largest clones.

Participants in the prospective study were aged 18 to 89 years, lived in 24 United States geographic areas, and enrolled through a virtual design. In the prospective study, participants were assigned to cohorts based on the clinical history participants reported in a screening survey and a study questionnaire. Recovered participants in ImmuneRACE Cohort 3 were defined by two consecutive negative NP/OP PCR tests, clearance by a healthcare professional, or resolution of symptoms. In the prospective study, mobile phlebotomists collected whole blood, serum and a nasopharyngeal or oropharyngeal swab from each participant. Prospective study participants could optionally give additional blood draws and questionnaires over an approximately 2-month period. Prospective study blood samples were shipped either frozen or at room temperature before DNA extraction. Comments on this clone: Its antigen specificity is not known. No much larger clonotype is one base removed from it; base qualities were not supplied.

The study at large found these results: The amount of clinical and demographic metadata varied by source and participant and was provided uncurated.

Unmatched junction bases come to 6, with V trimmed by 6 bases and J by 1 base. From cysteine to phenylalanine, the CDR3 is 16 amino acids long. The retained sequence is limited to the CDR3, 48 bases, with the frame set at the first base. The germline V gene (reference sequence) supplies CDR1 LGHDT and CDR2 YNNKEL. In this chain, TRBV3-1 (or the pseudogene TRBV3-2) is recombined with TRBJ2-2, and 9 junctional nucleotides match TRBD1. Material: PBMCs or T cells enriched from blood (not recorded which). This sequence originates from a woman aged 25 to 39 who had recovered from COVID-19. The CDR3 loop reads CASRYRGPMNTGELFF. Read as DNA, the sequence is TGTGCCAGCAGATACAGGGGGCCGATGAACACCGGGGAGCTGTTTTTT.